This T cell receptor (beta chain) was found in a study of PD-1 blockade in mismatch repair-deficient tumors (dated by TCRdb to the late 2010s). Notes on the research overall: Between late 2013 and September 2016, the trial enrolled some 91 consecutive patients with 11 to 12 mismatch repair-deficient cancer types, every one of whom had been previously treated and was progressing. Deep sequencing of TCR CDR3 regions was used to track tumor-associated T cell clones in peripheral blood of patients responding to PD-1 blockade.

As regards this clone: Its antigen is still unknown. Base qualities are not provided; no much larger clone lies one nucleotide away.

Library creation used the immunoSEQ multiplex PCR assay. In its TCRdb copy, this immuneACCESS table keeps in-frame sequences only and misses some clones. Where compared with another copy, unresolved V genes explain less than half of these, and the others have no known cause. For this sample there are roughly 32,000 clones; approximately 80% appear just once. The ten biggest clones cover about 3.7% of the sample. Paper-wide results and their limitations: Clones residing in the tumor, which were often undetectable in blood before treatment, expanded quickly after pembrolizumab and then contracted, generally before radiologic responses.

For each enrolled patient, mismatch repair deficiency was established using either polymerase chain reaction or immunohistochemistry. TCR sequencing was carried out for three patients who responded to pembrolizumab therapy. Pembrolizumab PD-1 blockade was prospectively tested in advanced mismatch repair-deficient cancers, regardless of tissue of origin, in the phase II trial. Peripheral blood T cell samples were serially collected before and at multiple times after PD-1 blockade was started. Blood sampling times were reported as weeks after the first pembrolizumab dose. The CDR3, from cysteine to phenylalanine, totals 18 residues. CDR3 DNA only is kept here, 54 bases in frame from base 1. Based on the germline V gene (reference sequence), the CDR1 and CDR2 sequences are WNHNN and SYGVQD. Trimming leaves V shorter by 3 bases and J shorter by 1 base, with the junction holding 9 bases beyond the gene matches.

The origin of this receptor is an adult with mismatch repair-deficient cancer. The rearrangement combines TRBV10-1 with TRBJ2-4, with 10 bases in between that match TRBD2. This specimen was PBMCs, taken roughly 6 weeks after starting pembrolizumab. The nucleotide sequence is given as TGCGCCAGCAGTGAAGGGGTTAGCGGGAGGTCGGCCAAAAACATTCAGTACTTC. Translated, it gives CASSEGVSGRSAKNIQYF.